These 4 T cell receptor beta chains were sequenced from one sample in a study of cytomegalovirus exposure and HLA in healthy donors. PCR was performed using 60 Vbeta and 13 Jbeta primers. The assay was immunoSEQ multiplex PCR, and TCRdb's table has in-frame clones only and misses some. In the table there are about 89,000 clones, less than 65% of which are singletons. Sample: PBMCs. The receptors were gathered from a woman in her twenties or thirties in good health and CMV-seronegative.

The sample holds a few counts of this clone. An end of the junction differs from the germline gene, which may be a read error. The chain couples TRBV7-9 to TRBJ1-1; D gene ambiguous. The CDR3 has 12 residues. Germline loops: CDR1 SEHNR, CDR2 FQNEAQ (reference sequence). CDR3 in amino acids: CSSIRGGSEAFF. CDR3 coding DNA: TGTTCCAGCATCAGAGGAGGATCTGAAGCTTTCTTT.

The chain couples TRBV5-1 to TRBJ1-2, with 8 bases lining up with TRBD1. The germline V gene has CDR1 SGHRS and CDR2 YFSETQ. Trimming at V came to 4 bases and at J to 3 bases, leaving 8 bases not matched to a gene. This CDR3 comprises 15 residues. CDR3 coding DNA: TGCGCCAGCAGCATCCAGGGGGCGAGGTACTATGGCTACACCTTC. Its protein is CASSIQGARYYGYTF.

The chain uses TRBV29-1 and TRBJ1-2, with 8 bases aligning to TRBD1. The germline CDR1 and CDR2 sequences are SQVTM and ANQGSEA. V lost 2 bases, J lost 4 bases, and 3 bases stayed unmatched. The CDR3 loop spans 13 amino acids. The CDR3 is CSVELQGGYGYTF. The CDR3 DNA reads TGCAGCGTTGAACTACAGGGGGGCTATGGCTACACCTTC.

This clone showed up just a few times. This chain links TRBV6-1 with TRBJ1-6, with TRBD1 identical over 11 bases. CDR3 size: 14 residues. Per germline, CDR1 MNHNS and CDR2 SASEGT. The trim removed 3 bases at V and 10 bases at J, leaving 2 bases unmatched. The CDR3 bases are TGTGCCAGCAGTGAGGGGACAGGGGGATCACCCCTCCACTTT. Translating gives CASSEGTGGSPLHF.